These 31 T cell receptor beta chains were all obtained from the same sample, sequenced in a study of T cell responses to AZD1222 COVID-19 vaccine. The method was immunoSEQ multiplex PCR; TCRdb's version includes in-frame clones alone and lacks a portion of them. The sample comprises some 120,000 clones, roughly nine tenths of which are singletons, and 1.6% rests with the top ten. The material was peripheral blood, obtained 28 days after the second AZD1222 dose. These receptors all come from an adult who received the AZD1222 COVID-19 vaccine.

The rearrangement links TRBV9 to TRBJ2-7; D is uncertain. V was cut by 5 bases and J by 2 bases, with 14 bases left in between. The CDR3 has 14 amino acids. Looked up from germline, CDR1 is SGDLS and CDR2 is YYNGEE. CDR3 in DNA: TGTGCCAGCAGAGCAGCAACCCCCCCCTACGAGCAGTACTTC. This gives the protein CASRAATPPYEQYF. Combining the CDR3 with reference TRBV9 and TRBJ2-7 gives the whole variable domain DSGVTQTPKHLITATGQRVTLRCSPRSGDLSVYWYQQSLDQGLQFLIQYYNGEERAKGNILERFSAQQFPDLHSELNLSSLELGDSALYFCASRAATPPYEQYFGPGTRLTVT.

The V gene is TRBV6-5, the J gene TRBJ1-1, with TRBD1 as a possible D gene (5 bases). The CDR3 has 15 amino acids. Looked up from germline, CDR1 is MNHEY and CDR2 is SVGAGI. V lost 3 bases and J lost 2, with 13 bases in between. The CDR3 sequence: CASSYSPGTNTEAFF. CDR3 sequence (DNA): TGTGCCAGCAGTTATTCCCCAGGGACCAACACTGAAGCTTTCTTT.

This chain connects TRBV6-2 or TRBV6-3 to TRBJ1-2; D might be TRBD1 (6 bases). CDR3 length: 15 residues. V lost 0 bases and J lost 0, with 8 bases in between. Germline V gene lookup returns CDR1 MNHEY and CDR2 SVGEGT. CDR3: CASSYSEGANYGYTF. Written as DNA, the CDR3 is TGTGCCAGCAGTTACTCGGAGGGGGCTAACTATGGCTACACCTTC.

The chain employs TRBV19 and TRBJ2-2, with 9 bases that match TRBD1. Germline lookup yields CDR1 LNHDA and CDR2 SQIVND (reference sequence). The ends lost 5 bases at V and 3 bases at J; junction bases unmatched: 7. This CDR3 is built from 16 residues. In DNA, the CDR3 is TGTGCCAGTAGTCTCTCGGGACAGGGTGACACCGGGGAGCTGTTTTTT. Translation: CASSLSGQGDTGELFF.

Concerning this clone: At one boundary the junction diverges from the germline segment, which might be a read error. The chain joins TRBV29-1 to TRBJ2-1; 11 bases fit TRBD2. From germline, CDR1 is SQVTM and CDR2 ANQGSEA. This CDR3 spans 16 amino acids. CDR3 sequence reads: CSVDLAGGPTYHEQFF. DNA of the CDR3: TGCAGCGTTGATTTAGCGGGAGGGCCGACCTACCATGAGCAGTTCTTC.

V usage is TRBV2 and J usage is TRBJ2-3; D may be TRBD2 (6 bases). The CDR3 sequence is 14 residues long. Germline V gives CDR1 SNHLY, CDR2 FYNNEI. Trimming shortened V by 1 base and J by 5 bases, and 10 bases separated the two germline ends. The CDR3: CASSEGGKGDTQYF. CDR3 in DNA: TGTGCCAGCAGTGAAGGCGGGAAAGGAGATACGCAGTATTTT.

The chain carries TRBV7-8 and TRBJ1-6; D is ambiguous. Germline V CDR1 and CDR2: SGHVS, FQNEAQ. The CDR3 runs to 16 residues. Trimming removed 5 bases at V and 10 bases at J, with 21 bases between. The CDR3 loop reads CASSPPPRGNQSPLHF. The CDR3 DNA reads as TGTGCCAGCAGCCCGCCGCCGCGGGGAAACCAATCACCCCTCCACTTT.

This rearrangement joins TRBV11-2 to TRBJ1-1; TRBD1 aligns across 8 bases. The CDR3 loop spans 14 amino acids. The V segment lost 4 bases and the J segment 4 bases; nucleotides outside the gene matches: 5. The germline V gene encodes CDR1 SGHAT and CDR2 FQNNGV. Here the CDR3 DNA reads TGTGCCAGCAGCTCTCGACAGGGGACCACTGAAGCTTTCTTT. Translating it yields CASSSRQGTTEAFF.

The sample holds one count of this clone. The V call is TRBV6-5, the J call TRBJ1-2, with D unresolved. V lost 6 bases and J lost 4, with 18 bases in between. In germline, CDR1 is MNHEY, CDR2 SVGAGI. This CDR3 comprises 15 residues. As DNA, the CDR3 is TGTGCCAGCAGAGACCCCAATGGGCGTACCTATGGCTACACCTTC. The encoded protein is CASRDPNGRTYGYTF.

The CDR3 loop is CASSLTGGGYEQYF. CDR3 in DNA: TGTGCCAGCAGCCTAACAGGGGGCGGCTACGAGCAGTACTTC. This sequence joins TRBV27 and TRBJ2-7, with 9 bases fitting TRBD1. The CDR3 covers 14 residues. Unmatched junction bases numbered 6, after V lost 6 bases and J lost 3 bases. Per the germline V gene, CDR1 is MNHEY and CDR2 is SMNVEV (reference sequence).

V and J are TRBV10-3 and TRBJ1-1; 9 positions agree with TRBD1. Germline trimming cut 7 bases from V and 3 bases from J; bases unmatched to any gene: 9. In germline, CDR1 is ENHRY, CDR2 SYGVKD. The CDR3 is 15 residues long. The DNA of the CDR3 is TGTGCCATCACCTGGGGACAGGGACCGGACACTGAAGCTTTCTTT. This translates into CAITWGQGPDTEAFF.

The chain joins TRBV7-3 to TRBJ2-3; 10 positions agree with TRBD2. This CDR3 has 17 amino acids. Germline values: CDR1 SGHTA, CDR2 FQGTGA. V shed 2 bases and J 3 bases; nucleotides not matched to a gene: 8. CDR3 region: CASSLGLAGVGTDTQYF. Here the CDR3 DNA reads TGTGCCAGCAGCTTAGGGCTAGCGGGAGTAGGAACAGATACGCAGTATTTT.

The chain links TRBV3-1 (or the pseudogene TRBV3-2) to TRBJ2-7, with 7 bases identical to TRBD2. The CDR3 length is 12 residues. J gave up 5 bases and V 4 bases, and 2 bases lay outside the gene matches. Germline-derived CDR1 and CDR2 are LGHDT and YNNKEL (reference sequence). CDR3 in amino acids: CASSLLADEQYF. DNA of the CDR3: TGTGCCAGCAGCCTCCTAGCGGACGAGCAGTACTTC.

This clone was seen just once. This chain uses TRBV9 with TRBJ1-1, with TRBD1 identical over 9 bases. Unmatched junction bases numbered 3, after V lost 0 bases and J lost 0 bases. CDR1 and CDR2 (germline): SGDLS, YYNGEE. The CDR3 is 16 residues long. Written as DNA, the CDR3 is TGTGCCAGCAGCGTAGGGGGACAGGGAGTGAACACTGAAGCTTTCTTT. Translating gives CASSVGGQGVNTEAFF. The variable domain in full, completed from reference TRBV9 and TRBJ1-1, reads DSGVTQTPKHLITATGQRVTLRCSPRSGDLSVYWYQQSLDQGLQFLIQYYNGEERAKGNILERFSAQQFPDLHSELNLSSLELGDSALYFCASSVGGQGVNTEAFFGQGTRLTVV.

CDR3 in amino acids: CASSEDGDQTGKLFF. CDR3 DNA: TGTGCCAGCAGTGAAGACGGAGATCAAACCGGAAAACTGTTTTTT. The gene calls are TRBV6-1 and TRBJ1-4, with D unclear. V was cut by 1 base and J by 10 bases, with 16 bases left in between. The germline V gene encodes CDR1 MNHNS and CDR2 SASEGT. This CDR3 is 15 amino acids long.

The chain couples TRBV19 to TRBJ1-6; no firm D call. Germline CDR1 and CDR2: LNHDA and SQIVND (reference sequence). Trimming took 3 bases from V and 1 from J, leaving 28 bases between them. The length of the CDR3 is 22 residues. The DNA of the CDR3 is TGTGCCAGTAGTATTCTGACTGGAAATAAAACGCCCTCCCCTTCCTATAATTCACCCCTCCACTTT. It encodes CASSILTGNKTPSPSYNSPLHF.

The chain employs TRBV5-1 and TRBJ2-7; possibly TRBD2 for D (5 bases). The V gene lost 1 base and the J gene lost 3 bases, with 20 bases spanning the gap. The CDR3 is 17 amino acids. The germline gives CDR1 SGHRS, CDR2 YFSETQ. DNA of the CDR3: TGCGCCAGCAGCTTGAGCGGAAGTCCCTCGGACCACTACGAGCAGTACTTC. It yields the protein CASSLSGSPSDHYEQYF.

The gene calls are TRBV3-1 (or the pseudogene TRBV3-2) and TRBJ2-1, with D unresolved. Germline lookup yields CDR1 LGHDT and CDR2 YNNKEL (reference sequence). Trimming cost V 2 bases and J 0 bases, with 8 bases left between them. CDR3 length equals 15 residues. In nucleotides, the CDR3 is TGTGCCAGCAGCCAATATCGGGTCTCCTACAATGAGCAGTTCTTC. The encoded protein is CASSQYRVSYNEQFF.

CDR3 bases: TGTGCCAGCAGTCCGAAACAGGGGGCTCAAATGTCACCCCTCCACTTT. This codes for CASSPKQGAQMSPLHF. J is TRBJ1-6 and V is TRBV27; 9 positions agree with TRBD1. CDR1 MNHEY and CDR2 SMNVEV come from the germline V gene (reference sequence). With 5 bases clipped from V and 10 bases from J, the junction kept 12 bases outside the gene matches. The CDR3 sequence is 16 residues long.

This rearrangement joins TRBV4-1 to TRBJ1-1; 7 nucleotides align to TRBD1. Germline values: CDR1 MGHRA, CDR2 YSYEKL. The CDR3 length is 15 residues. J lost 5 bases, V lost 2 bases, and 8 bases had no gene match. The CDR3 is CASSQTRQGGTEAFF. As DNA, the CDR3 is TGCGCCAGCAGCCAAACGAGACAGGGAGGTACTGAAGCTTTCTTT.

The chain uses TRBV9 and TRBJ2-2; TRBD2 matches at 13 bases. CDR3 size: 20 residues. CDR1 and CDR2 from the germline V gene are SGDLS and YYNGEE. The junction had 22 bases not matched to a gene; V was cut back by 4 bases and J by 10 bases. The CDR3 bases are TGTGCCAGCAGCTCCTTCAATACTATACCCACTAGCGGGAGGGGTATGGAGCTGTTTTTT. It translates to CASSSFNTIPTSGRGMELFF.

The CDR3 nucleotides read TGTGCCAGCAGCCCCGGGACCGAGAACTATGGCTACACCTTC. It codes for CASSPGTENYGYTF. The chain is built from TRBV9 and TRBJ1-2; tentative D call: TRBD1 (5 bases). V lost 4 bases and J 2 bases, leaving 12 bases between the germline ends. Per the germline V gene, CDR1 is SGDLS and CDR2 is YYNGEE. The CDR3 is 14 residues long.

CDR3 residues: CASSQDVWDLETQYF. The CDR3 nucleotides read TGTGCCAGCAGCCAAGATGTTTGGGACCTAGAGACCCAGTACTTC. The V gene is TRBV14, the J gene TRBJ2-5; either TRBD1 or TRBD2 may supply D (5 bases each). CDR1 SGHDN and CDR2 FVKESK come from the germline V gene. The CDR3 is made up of 15 amino acids. The ends were cut back, 0 bases at V and 4 bases at J, with 12 bases in the middle.

This chain links TRBV7-9 with TRBJ2-7, with TRBD2 matching over 7 bases. Germline V CDR1 and CDR2: SEHNR, FQNEAQ (reference sequence). There are 16 residues in the CDR3. The ends lost 2 bases at V and 2 bases at J; junction bases unmatched: 9. CDR3 loop: CASSLTGRELAYEQYF. In DNA, the CDR3 is TGTGCCAGCAGCTTAACGGGGAGGGAACTAGCCTACGAGCAGTACTTC.

The chain is built from TRBV15 and TRBJ1-4, with D possibly being TRBD1 (5 bases). The germline CDR1 and CDR2 sequences are LNHNV and YYDKDF (reference sequence). This CDR3 region has 16 residues. V was shortened by 2 bases and J by 0 bases, with 10 bases between the two germline ends. In DNA, the CDR3 is TGTGCCACCAGCAGATCGAGGGGCGCAACTAATGAAAAACTGTTTTTT. Amino acids: CATSRSRGATNEKLFF.

V gene TRBV4-1 combines with J gene TRBJ2-2; no reliable D call. CDR1 and CDR2 (germline): MGHRA, YSYEKL. V lost 0 bases, J lost 1 base, and 9 bases lay in between. This CDR3 spans 16 amino acids. The CDR3 bases are TGCGCCAGCAGCCAAGATGAATGGAGGAACACCGGGGAGCTGTTTTTT. It yields the protein CASSQDEWRNTGELFF.

The chain combines TRBV29-1 with TRBJ2-3; D gene ambiguous. The CDR3 is 13 residues long. In germline, CDR1 is SQVTM, CDR2 ANQGSEA. This chain's CDR3 is CSLSWGRQDTQYF. The DNA of the CDR3 is TGCAGTTTAAGTTGGGGTAGGCAGGATACGCAGTATTTT.

This clone was seen just once. The chain couples TRBV28 to TRBJ2-7; D is unresolved. Germline loops: CDR1 MDHEN, CDR2 SYDVKM. The CDR3 length is 11 residues. Trimming cost V 3 bases and J 3 bases, with 3 bases left between them. The CDR3 loop reads CASSLNYEQYF. The CDR3 DNA is TGTGCCAGCAGTTTGAACTACGAGCAGTACTTC.

V usage is TRBV10-3 and J usage is TRBJ2-1; 8 bases map to TRBD2. From germline, CDR1 is ENHRY and CDR2 SYGVKD. This CDR3 comprises 13 residues. V was pared by 9 bases and J by 7 bases, with 8 bases of the junction left unmatched. CDR3 loop: CAIQRENPNEQFF. CDR3 in DNA: TGTGCCATACAGCGGGAGAACCCTAATGAGCAGTTCTTC.

The J gene is TRBJ2-7, the V gene TRBV19; possibly TRBD2 for D (6 bases). CDR1 LNHDA and CDR2 SQIVND come from the germline V gene (reference sequence). V was clipped by 3 bases and J by 4 bases, with 7 bases between them. The CDR3 covers 12 residues. The CDR3 nucleotides are TGTGCCAGTAGTATGGGAGGTTACGAGCAGTACTTC. Its protein product is CASSMGGYEQYF.

The V gene is TRBV27, the J gene TRBJ2-3; D may be TRBD2 (6 bases). Germline loops: CDR1 MNHEY, CDR2 SMNVEV (reference sequence). Trimming took off 2 bases at V and 1 base at J, with 10 bases between the two ends. The CDR3 contains 15 residues. CDR3 loop: CASSLTGEGTDTQYF. CDR3 nucleotide sequence: TGTGCCAGCAGTTTAACGGGAGAGGGCACAGATACGCAGTATTTT.